This T cell receptor (beta chain) was sequenced during a study of memory CD4+ T cells and cytomegalovirus serostatus. In germline, CDR1 is SQVTM, CDR2 ANQGSEA. CDR3 size: 15 residues. The sort gate was single viable CD3+CD4+CD8-CD45RO+ cells for memory CD4+ T cells. Donors' CMV status reflects serum IgG against pp150, pp28, p38, p52. This clone was detected a few times. Assay used: immunoSEQ multiplex PCR; TCRdb lists only in-frame clones, some missing. The sample lists about 60,000 clones, 60% to 85% occurring once. Source material: memory CD4+ T cells from blood. The receptor was derived from an adult in good health and CMV-seronegative. Some clones in this sample may be carry-over from other donors' samples. V usage is TRBV29-1 and J usage is TRBJ2-1; D is uncertain. CDR3 protein: CSYNQRYPGNNEQFF. In nucleotides, the CDR3 is TGCAGTTACAACCAGCGTTACCCAGGCAATAATGAGCAGTTCTTC.